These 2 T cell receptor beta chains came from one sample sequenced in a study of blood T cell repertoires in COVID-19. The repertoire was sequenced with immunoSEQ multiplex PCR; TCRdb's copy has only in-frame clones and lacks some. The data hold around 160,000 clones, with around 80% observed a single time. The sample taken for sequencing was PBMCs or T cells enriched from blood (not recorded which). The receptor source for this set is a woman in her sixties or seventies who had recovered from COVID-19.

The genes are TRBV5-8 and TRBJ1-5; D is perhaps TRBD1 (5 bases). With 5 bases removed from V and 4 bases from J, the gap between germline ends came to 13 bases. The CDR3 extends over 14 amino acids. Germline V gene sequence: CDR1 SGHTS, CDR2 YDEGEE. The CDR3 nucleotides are TGTGCCAGCAGACTTAGGGGCCTAAATCAGCCCCAGCATTTT. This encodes CASRLRGLNQPQHF.

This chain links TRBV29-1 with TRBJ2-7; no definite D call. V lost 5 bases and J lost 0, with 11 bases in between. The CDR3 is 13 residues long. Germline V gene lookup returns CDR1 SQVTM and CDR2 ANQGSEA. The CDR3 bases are TGCAGCGTTCTACAGAAAACCTCCTACGAGCAGTACTTC. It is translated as CSVLQKTSYEQYF.